This TCR beta chain is from a study of blood T cell repertoires in COVID-19 (TCRdb year 2020). Regarding the study in general: Samples covering the acute and convalescent phases of COVID-19 were provided by collaborators in the United States, Italy and Spain. The repertoires were released in a freely available public database intended as a resource for research on the immune response to SARS-CoV-2. The prospective study material was composed of cDNA or gDNA derived from T cells, B-cell-depleted T cells, or PBMCs. The samples were drawn from two sources: the first 160 participants of the ongoing ImmuneRACE study, and over 950 subjects contributed by 6 global collaborators. Deeply sampled blood TCRbeta repertoires from subjects exposed to, actively infected with, or recovered from COVID-19 were included in the dataset. Nearly every sample came with metadata listing a de-identified subject ID, COVID-19 status, age in years and sex. Where available, HLA class I and class II types were obtained from metadata supplied by the sample provider rather than from assay-based typing. The paper as a whole reports these results and caveats: The quantity of clinical and demographic metadata differed by source and by participant and was supplied without curation.

Participants in the prospective study were enrolled through a virtual design, were aged 18 to 89 years, and lived in roughly 25 United States geographic areas. In the prospective study, cohorts were assigned on the basis of participant-reported clinical history obtained from a screening survey and a study questionnaire. Exposed participants had been in contact, within 2 weeks of entering the study, with a person who had a PCR-confirmed or clinician-diagnosed case of COVID-19. In the prospective study, whole blood, serum and a nasopharyngeal or oropharyngeal swab were collected from each participant by mobile phlebotomists. Participants in the prospective study had the option to provide additional blood draws and questionnaires over a 2-month period. Blood samples from the prospective study were shipped frozen or at room temperature prior to DNA extraction. TCRbeta CDR3 regions were amplified from genomic DNA by means of the immunoSEQ Assay, a bias-controlled multiplex PCR. Per the original workflow: The number of nucleated cells in each sample was estimated by amplification of reference gene primers within the assay. To quantify the absolute abundance of each unique TCRbeta CDR3 rearrangement, sequence reads were collapsed and filtered. For each sample, productive Simpson clonality was calculated as the square root of Simpson's diversity index across productive rearrangements. TCRdb took over this immuneACCESS table, retaining in-frame rearrangements with V and J assigned. Such tables are incomplete; in checked studies, under half of the missing clones stem from an unresolved V gene, and the remainder is unexplained. The V and J calls and the clone size are those of that table, but D and trimming were determined from the DNA. This sample holds 250,000 to 300,000 clones; 70% to 90% were observed only once. 5% to 8% of the sample rests with the top ten.

The CDR3, cysteine through phenylalanine, is 16 amino acids long. Only the CDR3 portion is preserved as DNA: 48 bases, with reading frame beginning at the first base. V is cut by 2 bases and J by 3 bases, and the space between the germline ends is 17 bases. The germline V gene (reference sequence) gives CDR1 as GTSNPN and CDR2 as SVGIG. A remark on this clone: The antigen this receptor binds is unknown. Per-base quality was not reported, and no clone a single base away is much larger than it.

The sequence links TRBV30 to TRBJ1-3, with the D gene uncertain. This receptor was obtained from a woman aged 50 to 65 who had been exposed to COVID-19. The sequenced sample was PBMCs or T cells enriched from blood (not recorded which). Here is the DNA: TGTGCCTGGAGTTCGGTAGGCAGGCTCTTTGGAAACACCATATATTTT. Translation gives CAWSSVGRLFGNTIYF.